One sample yielded the 18 T cell receptor beta chains listed below, sequenced in a study of regulatory T cells in long-lasting Graves disease. Noted time point: persistent/refractory GD, antithyroid drugs over 5 years with positive TRAb. After RNA was extracted from PBMCs, the TCR library was made from it. iRepertoire HTBI primers and Arm-PCR of CDR3 regions built TCR beta libraries. TCRdb called the multiplex PCR reads again in MiXCR, with one record for every CDR3 protein. The profile covers about 460,000 distinct CDR3 sequences, with approximately 23% appearing a single time and 13% taken by the ten largest. Here the sequenced sample was peripheral blood mononuclear cells (PBMCs), taken when the disease was refractory, from a patient treated with antithyroid drugs. These receptors were collected from a female donor with Graves disease.

This clonotype was seen repeatedly, ten times or more. The chain couples TRBV11-2 to TRBJ2-7; D might be TRBD1 (5 bases). Germline V gene lookup returns CDR1 SGHAT and CDR2 FQNNGV. The V end lost 2 bases, the J end lost 4 bases, and 15 bases lay between the germline ends. The CDR3 totals 15 residues. The CDR3 region is CASSLPRARDYEQYF. CDR3 nucleotides: TGTGCCAGCAGCTTACCTCGGGCCAGGGATTACGAGCAGTACTTC.

At least ten counts were recorded for this clonotype. The chain couples TRBV19 to TRBJ1-2; tentatively, D is TRBD1 (6 bases). The germline gives CDR1 LNHDA, CDR2 SQIVND (reference sequence). CDR3 size: 14 residues. V was pared by 3 bases and J by 4 bases, with 12 bases between. Here the CDR3 DNA reads TGTGCCAGTAGTATCCAGGGGTCAATCTATGGCTACACCTTC. Translation gives CASSIQGSIYGYTF.

In the case of this clonotype: At one of its ends the junction is not consistent with the germline gene, which may arise from a read error. The V call is TRBV10-3, the J call TRBJ1-1; D call uncertain. Germline V lookup: CDR1 ENHRY, CDR2 SYGVKD. CDR3 size: 12 residues. The CDR3: CAISERGNEALF. In DNA form, the CDR3 reads TGTGCCATCAGTGAACGGGGTAATGAAGCTCTCTTT.

This clonotype has ten or more counts. J is TRBJ1-4 and V is TRBV11-2, with 9 positions matching TRBD1. The J segment lost 0 bases and the V segment lost 4 bases, leaving 0 bases of the junction unmatched. Germline V gene lookup returns CDR1 SGHAT and CDR2 FQNNGV. The CDR3 is 15 amino acids. The CDR3 DNA reads TGTGCCAGCAGCTGGGACAGGGCAACTAATGAAAAACTGTTTTTT. Its protein is CASSWDRATNEKLFF. The variable domain in full, completed from reference TRBV11-2 and TRBJ1-4, reads EAGVAQSPRYKIIEKRQSVAFWCNPISGHATLYWYQQILGQGPKLLIQFQNNGVVDDSQLPKDRFSAERLKGVDSTLKIQPAKLEDSAVYLCASSWDRATNEKLFFGSGTQLSVL.

This clonotype occurred a few times. The V call is TRBV19, the J call TRBJ2-1; TRBD2 matches 13 bases. The CDR3 consists of 15 residues. The J segment lost 7 bases and the V segment lost 6 bases, leaving 6 bases of the junction unmatched. Germline values: CDR1 LNHDA, CDR2 SQIVND (reference sequence). The chain's CDR3 is CASRRTSGSGNEQFF. DNA of the CDR3: TGTGCCAGTAGGCGGACTAGCGGGAGTGGTAATGAGCAGTTCTTC. The full variable domain, its missing parts supplied by reference TRBV19 and TRBJ2-1, is DGGITQSPKYLFRKEGQNVTLSCEQNLNHDAMYWYRQDPGQGLRLIYYSQIVNDFQKGDIAEGYSVSREKKESFPLTVTSAQKNPTAFYLCASRRTSGSGNEQFFGPGTRLTVL.

CDR3 region: CASSQWGLDEKLFF. Here the CDR3 DNA reads TGTGCCAGCAGCCAATGGGGGCTGGATGAAAAACTGTTTTTT. The V and J genes are TRBV6-1 and TRBJ1-4, with D maybe TRBD1 (6 bases). V was cut by 6 bases and J by 6 bases, with 14 bases left in between. Germline V lookup: CDR1 MNHNS, CDR2 SASEGT. The CDR3 is 14 residues long.

This sequence joins TRBV28 and TRBJ1-6; D is unresolved. This CDR3 is built from 12 residues. V was pared by 6 bases and J by 8 bases, with 8 bases between. Looked up from germline, CDR1 is MDHEN and CDR2 is SYDVKM. CDR3 residues: CASSPPDSPLHF. CDR3 DNA sequence: TGTGCCAGCAGCCCGCCCGATTCACCCCTCCACTTT.

This clonotype was detected many times. The chain joins TRBV6-5 to TRBJ1-5; D is unclear. CDR1 and CDR2 from the germline V gene are MNHEY and SVGAGI. With 0 bases removed from V and 1 base from J, the gap between germline ends came to 4 bases. The CDR3 has 14 residues. CDR3 sequence (DNA): TGTGCCAGCAGTTACTCACAGAGCAATCAGCCCCAGCATTTT. Amino acids: CASSYSQSNQPQHF.

This clonotype was detected ten times or more. Here the CDR3 reads CASSLSGLGGQETQYF. In DNA, the CDR3 is TGTGCCAGCAGCTTGAGTGGGTTGGGGGGCCAAGAGACCCAGTACTTC. The chain links TRBV7-3 to TRBJ2-5; perhaps TRBD2 as D (6 bases). V lost 3 bases to trimming and J lost 1 base, with 15 bases between them. Germline V CDR1 and CDR2: SGHTA, FQGTGA. This CDR3 is built from 16 residues. Based on the CDR3 plus reference TRBV7-3 and TRBJ2-5, the full variable domain is GAGVSQTPSNKVTEKGKYVELRCDPISGHTALYWYRQSLGQGPEFLIYFQGTGAADDSGLPNDRFFAVRPEGSVSTLKIQRTERGDSAVYLCASSLSGLGGQETQYFGPGTRLLVL.

This clonotype was seen many times. DNA of the CDR3: TGTGCCAGCAGAAAGTCCCGGACCCAGTACTTC. Protein product: CASRKSRTQYF. V usage is TRBV6-1 and J usage is TRBJ2-5, with D uncertain. This CDR3 spans 11 amino acids. CDR1 is MNHNS, CDR2 SASEGT, per germline. V was pared by 6 bases and J by 7 bases, with 9 bases between.

This clonotype was counted ten times or more. V usage is TRBV6-1 and J usage is TRBJ2-7; D is undetermined. The germline gives CDR1 MNHNS, CDR2 SASEGT. This CDR3 has 12 amino acids. V shed 5 bases and J shed 5 bases, with 10 bases lying between them. The CDR3 nucleotides are TGTGCCAGCAGTCCCCGACCCGACGAGCAGTACTTC. It is translated as CASSPRPDEQYF.

This clonotype came up a few times. This rearrangement joins TRBV5-1 to TRBJ2-7; the D gene is possibly TRBD1 (5 bases). The CDR3 contains 14 residues. The V and J ends lost 7 bases and 2 bases respectively, with 16 bases between them. Germline CDR1 is SGHRS and CDR2 is YFSETQ. The CDR3 coding sequence is TGCGCCAGCTTCAACCCTTCAGGGACCTACGAGCAGTACTTC. Its translation: CASFNPSGTYEQYF.

This chain connects TRBV30 to TRBJ1-2, with D possibly matching TRBD1 (5 bases). Germline V gene data show CDR1 as GTSNPN and CDR2 as SVGIG (reference sequence). CDR3 length: 14 amino acids. The germline V and J ends were trimmed by 0 bases and 6 bases, with 14 bases remaining between them. The CDR3 region is CAWSVWGSQNGYTF. CDR3 coding DNA: TGTGCCTGGAGTGTATGGGGGAGTCAAAATGGCTACACCTTC.

The table lists this clonotype with many counts. This chain links TRBV12-3 or TRBV12-4 with TRBJ1-6; D is ambiguous. Trimming took 5 bases from V and 8 from J, leaving 7 bases between them. The length of the CDR3 is 12 residues. DNA of the CDR3: TGTGCCAGCAGTACGACGGATTCACCCCTCCACTTT. Its protein is CASSTTDSPLHF.

This chain joins TRBV12-3 or TRBV12-4 and TRBJ1-6; D might be TRBD1 (6 bases). The CDR3 has 15 residues. The V and J ends lost 4 bases and 8 bases respectively, with 15 bases between them. CDR3 sequence: CASSYRREGDSPLHF. The CDR3 bases are TGTGCCAGCAGTTACAGGAGGGAGGGGGATTCACCCCTCCACTTT.

This clonotype has a count of ten or more. The chain has TRBV6-2 or TRBV6-3 and TRBJ2-7, with TRBD1 matching 7 bases. The CDR3 consists of 15 residues. Germline V CDR1 and CDR2: MNHEY, SVGEGT. V lost 0 bases and J lost 3; bases outside the gene matches: 5. CDR3 sequence: CASSYSSTGLYEQYF. The CDR3 bases are TGTGCCAGCAGTTACTCGTCGACAGGGCTCTACGAGCAGTACTTC.

J is TRBJ2-7 and V is TRBV20-1, with D uncertain. Germline V gene lookup returns CDR1 DFQATT and CDR2 SNEGSKA (reference sequence). Trimming removed 0 bases at V and 3 bases at J, with 6 bases between. The CDR3 contains 12 residues. The CDR3: CSARELYYEQYF. The CDR3 coding sequence is TGCAGTGCTAGAGAACTCTACTACGAGCAGTACTTC.

The chain couples TRBV4-3 to TRBJ2-7, with no clear D. This CDR3 contains 13 residues. V lost 0 bases and J 6 bases, leaving 9 bases between the germline ends. Germline-derived CDR1 and CDR2 are LGHNA and YSLEER. The CDR3 nucleotides are TGCGCCAGCAGCCAAGATTGGCGTGGCGAGCAGTACTTC. Translated: CASSQDWRGEQYF.